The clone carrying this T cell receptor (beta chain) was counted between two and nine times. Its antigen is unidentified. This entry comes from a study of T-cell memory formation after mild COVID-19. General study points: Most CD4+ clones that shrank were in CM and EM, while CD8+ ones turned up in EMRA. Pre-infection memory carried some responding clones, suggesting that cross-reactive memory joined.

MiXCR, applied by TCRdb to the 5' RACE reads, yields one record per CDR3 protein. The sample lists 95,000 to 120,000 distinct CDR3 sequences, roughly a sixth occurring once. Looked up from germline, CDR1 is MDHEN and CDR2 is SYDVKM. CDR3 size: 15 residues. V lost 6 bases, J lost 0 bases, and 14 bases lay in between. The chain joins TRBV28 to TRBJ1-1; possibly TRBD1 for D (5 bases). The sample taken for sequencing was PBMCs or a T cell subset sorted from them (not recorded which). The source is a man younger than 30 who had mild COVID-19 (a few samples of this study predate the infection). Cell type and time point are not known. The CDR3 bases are TGTGCCAGCAGCCCAAACCAGGGTTTGAACACTGAAGCTTTCTTT. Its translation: CASSPNQGLNTEAFF.